This T cell receptor (beta chain) was obtained from a study of blood T cell repertoires in COVID-19. This clone was seen a handful of times. Here immunoSEQ multiplex PCR was the method, and the copy in TCRdb shows in-frame clones only, minus some. The data hold approximately 47,000 clones, with more than 80% observed a single time. Sequences were obtained from peripheral blood. This sequence originates from a man between 60 and 75 years old with acute or convalescent COVID-19.

The CDR3 nucleotides are TGTGCCAGCAGCGGGGGGACTCCCAGTGGCTACACCTTC. Translating gives CASSGGTPSGYTF. The chain links TRBV9 to TRBJ1-2; TRBD1 is a possible D gene (5 bases). The CDR3 runs 13 residues. V lost 3 bases and J 7 bases, leaving 13 bases between the germline ends. Germline-derived CDR1 and CDR2 are SGDLS and YYNGEE.